Listed here is a single TCR beta chain. These data belong to a study of blood T cell repertoires in COVID-19. Here immunoSEQ multiplex PCR was the method, and the copy in TCRdb shows in-frame clones only, minus some. The sample has 500,000 or so clones; about 85% are singletons. J lost 8 bases, V lost 5 bases, and 3 bases had no gene match. This CDR3 is built from 13 residues. The germline gives CDR1 MNHEY, CDR2 SMNVEV (reference sequence). The sample was PBMCs or T cells enriched from blood (not recorded which). The gene calls are TRBV27 and TRBJ1-6, with 7 bases lining up with TRBD1. The TCR originated in a woman between 18 and 30 years old who had recovered from COVID-19. The CDR3 nucleotides read TGTGCCAGCAGTAAGGGGGCGGATTCACCCCTCCACTTT. Translated, it gives CASSKGADSPLHF.